The source of this T cell receptor beta chain is a study of cytotoxic CD8 clonotypes in ibrutinib-treated CLL. Findings and caveats of the study: Private clonotypes, not public ones, expanded at ibrutinib response.

Remarks on this clone: The antigen remains unidentified.

V was trimmed by 3 bases and J by 6 bases, leaving 8 bases between them. The CDR3 contains 12 residues. Germline-derived CDR1 and CDR2 are SGHVS and FQNEAQ. Targeted sequencing depth ranged from 1 in 200,000 to 1 in 1 million T cells. Repertoires were generated with immunoSEQ multiplex PCR, while TCRdb's copy carries only in-frame clones and drops some. The sample carries around 53,000 clones, approximately 54% recorded once. Source: PBMCs, taken at disease progression, from a patient treated with ibrutinib. V and J are TRBV7-8 and TRBJ1-1, with D unresolved. This TCR came from a human donor with chronic lymphocytic leukemia. The chain's CDR3 is CASSFTSAEAFF. CDR3 nucleotide sequence: TGTGCCAGCAGCTTCACTAGCGCTGAAGCTTTCTTT.